The 17 T cell receptor beta chains below all came from one sample that was sequenced in a study of human T cells and chemical hapten exposure (TCRdb year 2021). Receptor amplification or capture employed 5' RACE. Sequenced using an Illumina MiSeq. TCRdb took the public reads, trimmed them with fastp at Q25, ran MiXCR for clone calling and kept in-frame beta chains. Every entry covers one CDR3 protein and lists the most common genes and DNA from its rows. The table for this sample lists 65,000 to 90,000 distinct CDR3 sequences; about a sixth of them were counted only once. The ten largest clones take up nearly 7% of the sample. Unfractionated whole blood was collected in Tempus Blood RNA tubes, and total RNA was extracted from that blood. These receptors came from a female donor in good health.

This clonotype was detected a few times. V and J are TRBV5-6 and TRBJ2-3, with D maybe TRBD1 (6 bases). The CDR3 consists of 15 residues. Germline CDR1 reads SGHDT; CDR2 reads YYEEEE. The V and J ends lost 3 bases and 1 base respectively, with 12 bases between them. The CDR3 loop reads CASSSRGLRTDTQYF. The DNA of the CDR3 is TGTGCCAGCAGCTCAAGGGGGTTGCGCACAGATACGCAGTATTTT.

The rearrangement joins TRBV28 to TRBJ1-5; tentative D call: TRBD1 (6 bases). The germline gives CDR1 MDHEN, CDR2 SYDVKM. CDR3 length: 15 amino acids. V gave up 2 bases and J gave up 2 bases, with 10 bases separating them. The CDR3 DNA is TGTGCCAGCAGTTTAGGGACACCAGGCAATCAGCCCCAGCATTTT. It codes for CASSLGTPGNQPQHF.

This clonotype has just a few counts. This chain links TRBV5-5 with TRBJ1-1, with D unclear. Germline values: CDR1 SGHKS, CDR2 YYEKEE (reference sequence). CDR3 length: 15 amino acids. The V end lost 0 bases, the J end lost 5 bases, and 14 bases lay between the germline ends. The CDR3 region is CASSLGTGGWTEAFF. The CDR3 nucleotides read TGTGCCAGCAGCTTGGGGACGGGAGGATGGACTGAAGCTTTCTTT.

This clonotype was seen only a few times. The CDR3 here is CASSTRRQGANGYTF. CDR3 DNA: TGCGCCAGCAGCACCAGAAGACAGGGGGCAAATGGCTACACCTTC. The chain joins TRBV5-1 to TRBJ1-2, with TRBD1 matching over 10 bases. Germline V lookup: CDR1 SGHRS, CDR2 YFSETQ. This CDR3 spans 15 amino acids. The V gene end was trimmed by 4 bases and the J gene end by 6 bases; junction bases not matched to a gene: 9.

This clonotype has only a few counts. This chain links TRBV7-2 with TRBJ2-5; the D gene is possibly TRBD1 (5 bases). Between the trimmed V and J ends, which lost 0 bases and 3 bases, there was a span of 14 bases. This CDR3 is built from 16 residues. Germline values: CDR1 SGHTA, CDR2 FQGNSA. The CDR3, as DNA: TGTGCCAGCAGCTTAGCGGGGCAAGGGGTAAAAGAGACCCAGTACTTC. Its translation: CASSLAGQGVKETQYF.

This clonotype has only a few counts. This chain uses TRBV4-1 with TRBJ2-6; D assignment may be TRBD1 or TRBD2 (5 bases each). Germline assignment: CDR1 MGHRA and CDR2 YSYEKL. The CDR3 is made up of 16 amino acids. Trimming left V 7 bases short and J 2 bases short, with 15 bases between. The CDR3 loop reads CASTGTGVPGANVLTF. In DNA form, the CDR3 reads TGCGCCAGCACTGGGACGGGCGTCCCTGGGGCCAACGTCCTGACTTTC.

V is TRBV29-1 and J is TRBJ2-3; 8 bases match TRBD2. The V segment lost 2 bases and the J segment 2 bases; nucleotides outside the gene matches: 6. The CDR3 loop spans 15 amino acids. From germline, CDR1 is SQVTM and CDR2 ANQGSEA. The CDR3 region has the DNA TGCAGCGTTGAACTCGGTAGCGGGATCACAGATACGCAGTATTTT. As protein: CSVELGSGITDTQYF.

This clonotype was picked up a small number of times. Compared with germline, one end of the junction differs, possibly owing to a read error. The CDR3 region has the DNA TGTGCCAGCAGCTTAGCGAGCAGCCCCCAATTC. Its protein is CASSLASSPQF. This chain uses TRBV7-8 with TRBJ1-2; D is unresolved. Germline CDR1 reads SGHVS; CDR2 reads FQNEAQ. The CDR3 contains 11 residues.

J is TRBJ1-2 and V is TRBV30; D call uncertain. There are 13 residues in the CDR3. Germline V gene lookup returns CDR1 GTSNPN and CDR2 SVGIG (reference sequence). The V gene lost 0 bases and the J gene lost 5 bases, with 10 bases spanning the gap. In DNA, the CDR3 is TGTGCCTGGAGTGTGGAGGTAGTTTATGGCTACACCTTC. It codes for CAWSVEVVYGYTF.

The chain is built from TRBV10-3 and TRBJ1-2; 9 bases are a match to TRBD1. J gave up 7 bases and V 2 bases, and 11 bases lay outside the gene matches. This CDR3 spans 16 amino acids. Germline assignment: CDR1 ENHRY and CDR2 SYGVKD. The CDR3 sequence: CAISEGDRVRASGYTF. In DNA form, the CDR3 reads TGTGCCATCAGTGAGGGGGACAGGGTTCGGGCTAGTGGCTACACCTTC.

The chain joins TRBV28 to TRBJ2-3, with 7 bases that match TRBD1. Germline CDR1 reads MDHEN; CDR2 reads SYDVKM. V was pared by 7 bases and J by 1 base, with 5 bases of the junction left unmatched. The CDR3 runs to 14 residues. The CDR3 protein is CASIQQGRTDTQYF. As DNA, the CDR3 is TGTGCCAGCATCCAACAGGGGCGCACAGATACGCAGTATTTT. The full variable domain, with the rest looked up from reference TRBV28 and TRBJ2-3, is DVKVTQSSRYLVKRTGEKVFLECVQDMDHENMFWYRQDPGLGLRLIYFSYDVKMKEKGDIPEGYSVSREKKERFSLILESASTNQTSMYLCASIQQGRTDTQYFGPGTRLTVL.

This clonotype was found a few times. The CDR3 spells CASSQDVAAPDTQYF. The CDR3 nucleotides read TGCGCCAGCAGCCAAGATGTGGCGGCACCAGATACGCAGTATTTT. The chain couples TRBV4-1 to TRBJ2-3; D is unclear. CDR3 length: 15 amino acids. The V gene lost 0 bases and the J gene lost 4 bases, with 11 bases spanning the gap. Germline V gene lookup returns CDR1 MGHRA and CDR2 YSYEKL.

This clonotype was seen a handful of times. The V and J genes are TRBV30 and TRBJ2-6; the D gene is possibly TRBD2 (5 bases). This CDR3 has 15 residues. Germline CDR1 reads GTSNPN; CDR2 reads SVGIG (reference sequence). Between the trimmed V and J ends, which lost 5 bases and 2 bases, there was a span of 13 bases. The CDR3 sequence is CAWAYGGAGANVLTF. CDR3 coding DNA: TGTGCCTGGGCATATGGAGGAGCTGGGGCCAACGTCCTGACTTTC.

This clonotype came up a few times. The CDR3 sequence: CASSFSPRTDTQYF. The CDR3 DNA sequence: TGCGCCAGCAGCTTTTCTCCCCGCACAGATACGCAGTATTTT. The V and J genes are TRBV5-1 and TRBJ2-3; D is unresolved. The V gene's germline CDR1 is SGHRS and CDR2 YFSETQ. The V end lost 2 bases, the J end lost 1 base, and 8 bases lay between the germline ends. The length of the CDR3 is 14 residues.

The rearrangement links TRBV20-1 to TRBJ1-1; 8 bases line up with TRBD1. V lost 4 bases to trimming and J lost 3 bases; unmatched junction nucleotides: 19. This CDR3 is built from 18 residues. In germline, CDR1 is DFQATT, CDR2 SNEGSKA (reference sequence). CDR3 nucleotide sequence: TGCAGTGCTAAAGCTGAGGTGCTCGCCTACAGGGGGTACACTGAAGCTTTCTTT. This translates into CSAKAEVLAYRGYTEAFF.

The rearrangement uses TRBV29-1 and TRBJ2-5; no clear D gene. The germline gives CDR1 SQVTM, CDR2 ANQGSEA. The germline V and J ends were trimmed by 3 bases and 4 bases, with 15 bases remaining between them. The CDR3 has 14 residues. The CDR3 nucleotides are TGCAGCGTTGATATTGGCGGTAAGGGAGAGACCCAGTACTTC. It translates to CSVDIGGKGETQYF.

This clonotype was observed a few times. V usage is TRBV2 and J usage is TRBJ1-1; D possibly corresponds to TRBD1 (5 bases). The CDR3 sequence is 14 residues long. Germline V gene data show CDR1 as SNHLY and CDR2 as FYNNEI. Trimming took off 6 bases at V and 4 bases at J, with 15 bases between the two ends. Here the CDR3 DNA reads TGTGCCAGCAGGATGCAGGGCGTCAGCACTGAAGCTTTCTTT. Its translation is CASRMQGVSTEAFF.